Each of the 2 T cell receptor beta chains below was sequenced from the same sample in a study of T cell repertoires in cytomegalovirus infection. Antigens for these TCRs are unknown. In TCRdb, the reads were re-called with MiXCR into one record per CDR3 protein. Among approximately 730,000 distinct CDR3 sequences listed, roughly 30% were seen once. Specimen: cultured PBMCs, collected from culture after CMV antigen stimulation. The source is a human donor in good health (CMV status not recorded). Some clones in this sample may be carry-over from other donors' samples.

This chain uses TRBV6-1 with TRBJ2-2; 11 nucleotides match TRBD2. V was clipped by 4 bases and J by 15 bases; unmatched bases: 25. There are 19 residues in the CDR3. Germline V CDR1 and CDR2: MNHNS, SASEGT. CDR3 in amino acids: CASSVVPGLLAGAQPVVFF. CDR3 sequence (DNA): TGTGCCAGCAGTGTGGTACCAGGTCTACTAGCGGGGGCCCAACCCGTGGTGTTTTTT.

For the CDR3, the DNA is TGCAGTGCTGAGTACCAAGAGACCCAGTACTTC. This sequence encodes CSAEYQETQYF. The genes are TRBV20-1 and TRBJ2-5, with D unclear. Germline V CDR1 and CDR2: DFQATT, SNEGSKA (reference sequence). CDR3 length: 11 amino acids. V lost 5 bases and J lost 0, with 4 bases in between.